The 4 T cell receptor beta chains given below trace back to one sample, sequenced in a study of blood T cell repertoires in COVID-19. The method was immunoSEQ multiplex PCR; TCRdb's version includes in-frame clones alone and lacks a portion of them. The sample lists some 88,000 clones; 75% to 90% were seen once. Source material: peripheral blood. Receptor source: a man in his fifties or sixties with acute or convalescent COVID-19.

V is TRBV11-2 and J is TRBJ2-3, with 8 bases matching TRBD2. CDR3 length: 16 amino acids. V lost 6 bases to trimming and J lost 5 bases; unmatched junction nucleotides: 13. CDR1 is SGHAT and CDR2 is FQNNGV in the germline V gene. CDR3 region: CASSLTTGGRGDTQYF. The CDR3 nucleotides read TGTGCCAGCAGTCTTACTACGGGGGGGCGCGGAGATACGCAGTATTTT.

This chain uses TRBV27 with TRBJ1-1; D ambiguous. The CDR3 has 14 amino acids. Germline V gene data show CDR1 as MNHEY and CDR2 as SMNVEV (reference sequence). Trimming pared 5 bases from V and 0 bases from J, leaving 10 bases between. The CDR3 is CASSISVMNTEAFF. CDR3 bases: TGTGCCAGCAGTATCAGTGTCATGAACACTGAAGCTTTCTTT.

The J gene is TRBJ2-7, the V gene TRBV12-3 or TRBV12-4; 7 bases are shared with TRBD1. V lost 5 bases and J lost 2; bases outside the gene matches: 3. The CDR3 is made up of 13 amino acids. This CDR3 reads CASSLQGPYEQYF. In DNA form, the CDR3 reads TGTGCCAGCAGTCTACAGGGGCCCTACGAGCAGTACTTC.

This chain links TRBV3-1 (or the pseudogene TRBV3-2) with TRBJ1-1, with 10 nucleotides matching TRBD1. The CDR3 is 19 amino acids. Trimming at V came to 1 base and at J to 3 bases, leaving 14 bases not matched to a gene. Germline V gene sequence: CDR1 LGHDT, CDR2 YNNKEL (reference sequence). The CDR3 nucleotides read TGTGCCAGCAGCCAAGGTAGACAGGGGGCTTTGTTCGCGCACACTGAAGCTTTCTTT. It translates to CASSQGRQGALFAHTEAFF.